This entry lists 10 T cell receptor beta chains sequenced from one sample in a study of shared clonotypes between healthy human individuals. The repertoire was sequenced with immunoSEQ multiplex PCR; TCRdb's copy has only in-frame clones and lacks some. Of 550,000 to 850,000 clones in the sample, roughly two thirds are singletons; the top ten hold more than 1.5%. The specimen sequenced was memory CD4+ T cells sorted from blood. As for subset: CD45RA-negative fraction. These receptors were obtained from a woman aged 30 to 39 in good health.

CDR3 amino acids: CASSQVLGARQPQHF. CDR3 sequence (DNA): TGCGCCAGCAGCCAAGTTCTGGGGGCTCGGCAGCCCCAGCATTTT. The chain has TRBV4-1 and TRBJ1-5; D possibly corresponds to TRBD1 (6 bases). Germline V gene data show CDR1 as MGHRA and CDR2 as YSYEKL. This CDR3 spans 15 amino acids. Trimming took off 1 base at V and 7 bases at J, with 14 bases between the two ends.

A word on this clone: Other DNA sequences in this specimen translate into the identical CDR3. The gene calls are TRBV7-9 and TRBJ2-5; D unclear. This CDR3 has 12 residues. Deletions cut 1 base from V and 5 bases from J, with 5 bases between. The germline CDR1 and CDR2 sequences are SEHNR and FQNEAQ (reference sequence). In DNA form, the CDR3 reads TGTGCCAGCAGCTTAGTTCCGGAGACCCAGTACTTC. This encodes CASSLVPETQYF. The whole variable domain, filled in from reference TRBV7-9 and TRBJ2-5, reads DTGVSQNPRHKITKRGQNVTFRCDPISEHNRLYWYRQTLGQGPEFLTYFQNEAQLEKSRLLSDRFSAERPKGSFSTLEIQRTEQGDSAMYLCASSLVPETQYFGPGTRLLVL.

The rearrangement uses TRBV2 and TRBJ2-7; weak D call: TRBD2 (6 bases). Germline loops: CDR1 SNHLY, CDR2 FYNNEI. The ends were cut back, 2 bases at V and 1 base at J, with 12 bases in the middle. This CDR3 contains 15 residues. The CDR3 here is CASSELGRESYEQYF. The DNA of the CDR3 is TGTGCCAGCAGTGAACTAGGGCGGGAATCCTACGAGCAGTACTTC.

This clone occurred once. In the same sample, other DNA sequences code for this CDR3. The chain uses TRBV6-6 and TRBJ1-5; D perhaps matches TRBD1 (6 bases). Germline CDR1 and CDR2: MNHNY and SVGAGI (reference sequence). There are 14 residues in the CDR3. The V and J ends lost 6 bases and 4 bases respectively, with 13 bases between them. In nucleotides, the CDR3 is TGTGCCAGCAGCTACGGACAGCCAAATCAGCCCCAGCATTTT. Protein: CASSYGQPNQPQHF.

This clone was recorded many times. The genes are TRBV2 and TRBJ1-5; D gene uncertain. The length of the CDR3 is 13 residues. Germline loops: CDR1 SNHLY, CDR2 FYNNEI. The V gene lost 6 bases and the J gene lost 9 bases, with 15 bases spanning the gap. The CDR3: CASSDSAIRPQHF. DNA of the CDR3: TGTGCCAGCAGCGATAGTGCAATTCGGCCCCAGCATTTT.

In its sample, this clone was seen a few times. DNA of the CDR3: TGTGCCAGCAGCCAGAGGAGGGGTGCGCGCAATGAGCAGTTCTTC. This translates into CASSQRRGARNEQFF. The chain combines TRBV7-2 with TRBJ2-1; a weak D match, TRBD2 (6 bases). Germline CDR1 reads SGHTA; CDR2 reads FQGNSA. V was clipped by 5 bases and J by 6 bases, with 17 bases between them. The CDR3 length is 15 residues.

In its sample, this clone was seen once. This chain links TRBV28 with TRBJ2-5, with a tentative D call TRBD1 (7 bases). This CDR3 has 14 residues. The germline V gene has CDR1 MDHEN and CDR2 SYDVKM. The ends were cut back, 5 bases at V and 4 bases at J, with 14 bases in the middle. CDR3 sequence: CASSHRQGLETQYF. The CDR3, as DNA: TGTGCCAGCAGTCACCGACAGGGACTAGAGACCCAGTACTTC.

The chain joins TRBV18 to TRBJ2-3, with D tentatively TRBD1 (6 bases). With 6 bases removed from V and 0 bases from J, the gap between germline ends came to 13 bases. CDR3 length: 15 amino acids. The germline V gene has CDR1 KGHSH and CDR2 LQKENI. CDR3: CASSQLGGSTDTQYF. The CDR3 DNA reads TGTGCCAGCTCCCAACTTGGGGGCAGCACAGATACGCAGTATTTT.

This clone was detected only a few times. The chain employs TRBV5-1 and TRBJ2-7; TRBD2 might be the D (5 bases). The length of the CDR3 is 14 residues. Trimming took 4 bases from V and 5 from J, leaving 16 bases between them. Germline values: CDR1 SGHRS, CDR2 YFSETQ. The CDR3 DNA sequence: TGCGCCAGCAGCCCCAACACGGGGAGCGACGAGCAGTACTTC. As protein: CASSPNTGSDEQYF. Combining the CDR3 with reference TRBV5-1 and TRBJ2-7 gives the whole variable domain KAGVTQTPRYLIKTRGQQVTLSCSPISGHRSVSWYQQTPGQGLQFLFEYFSETQRNKGNFPGRFSGRQFSNSRSEMNVSTLELGDSALYLCASSPNTGSDEQYFGPGTRLTVT.

V gene TRBV7-2 combines with J gene TRBJ2-3; D assignment may be TRBD1 or TRBD2 (5 bases each). Trimming shortened V by 5 bases and J by 1 base, and 16 bases separated the two germline ends. Looked up from germline, CDR1 is SGHTA and CDR2 is FQGNSA. There are 16 residues in the CDR3. The CDR3 region has the DNA TGTGCCAGCAGCCATGTGAGGGGTAGGGGCACAGATACGCAGTATTTT. As protein: CASSHVRGRGTDTQYF.